The subject of this entry is one T cell receptor (beta chain). The clone's antigen remains unknown. The record has no base qualities; no much larger clone is one base away. Participants in the prospective study were aged roughly 18 to 90 years, lived in about two dozen United States geographic areas, and enrolled through a virtual design. In the prospective study, participants were assigned to cohorts based on the clinical history participants reported in a screening survey and a study questionnaire. Exposed participants were defined as having been in contact with someone with a PCR-confirmed or clinician-diagnosed COVID-19 case within 2 weeks of study entry. In the prospective study, whole blood, serum and a nasopharyngeal or oropharyngeal swab were collected from each participant by mobile phlebotomists. Additional blood draws and questionnaires over an approximately two-month period could optionally be provided by prospective study participants. Blood samples from the prospective study were shipped frozen or at room temperature prior to DNA extraction.

TCRbeta CDR3 regions were amplified from genomic DNA by means of the immunoSEQ Assay, a bias-controlled multiplex PCR. In the original analysis: The number of nucleated cells in each sample was estimated by amplification of reference gene primers within the assay. To quantify the absolute abundance of each unique TCRbeta CDR3 rearrangement, sequence reads were collapsed and filtered. For each sample, productive Simpson clonality was calculated as the square root of Simpson's diversity index across productive rearrangements. This is the immuneACCESS table as TCRdb keeps it, with only in-frame sequences that have V and J called. A part of the clones is gone; compared with another copy, unresolved V genes explain less than half, and the rest is unexplained. Clone size and V and J calls were adopted from that table, with D and trimming inferred from the DNA. A total of a few hundred thousand clones appear in this sample, 80% to 85% of them only once. In total, the top ten clones hold 5% of the sample.

The sample originates from a study of blood T cell repertoires in COVID-19 (dated by TCRdb to 2020 to 2022). Concerning the study at large: Samples from collaborators originated in the United States, Italy and Spain and spanned both the acute and convalescent phases of COVID-19. The repertoires were made available in a free public database intended to serve as a resource for research on the immune response to SARS-CoV-2. Samples came from the ongoing ImmuneRACE study (first 160 participants) plus 1,254 subjects from 6 global collaborators. Where available, HLA class I and class II types were taken from metadata supplied by the sample provider and were not determined by assay-based typing. Deeply sampled blood TCRbeta repertoires from subjects exposed to, actively infected with, or recovered from COVID-19 were included in the dataset. Sample metadata almost always included a de-identified subject ID, COVID-19 status, age in years and sex. The material from the prospective study consisted of cDNA or gDNA derived from T cells, B-cell-depleted T cells, or PBMCs.

What the study reported, not specific to this receptor: How much clinical and demographic metadata was included differed by source and by participant, and the metadata was provided uncurated.

Taken from the germline V gene (reference sequence), the CDR1 and CDR2 loops are LNHDA and SQIVND. Measured from the cysteine to the phenylalanine, the CDR3 is 15 residues long. Here the CDR3 DNA is all that survives: 45 bases in frame from base 1. Trimmed from V: 4 bases; trimmed from J: 5 bases; junction bases lacking a gene match: 7. The V and J segments used are TRBV19 and TRBJ1-5; TRBD1 aligns with 8 central bases. The TCR originated in a man aged 35 to 55 who had been exposed to COVID-19. The sample taken for sequencing was PBMCs or T cells enriched from blood (not recorded which). The nucleotides read TGTGCCAGTAGTACGGACAGGGTTGGTTATCAGCCCCAGCATTTT. The encoded protein is CASSTDRVGYQPQHF.